Below are 18 T cell receptor beta chains sequenced from a single sample in a study of response to subunit inactivated influenza vaccine. TCRdb reanalysed the RT-PCR reads using MiXCR and keeps one entry per CDR3 protein. The sample contains hundreds of thousands of distinct CDR3 sequences, about a fifth of which appear only once. The input for sequencing was PBMCs from blood, taken about 19 months after vaccination. These receptors were taken from a man aged 50-75 years who received an inactivated influenza vaccine.

This clonotype was detected only a few times. The chain links TRBV3-1 to TRBJ2-2; 9 positions agree with TRBD2. Germline CDR1 LGHDT, CDR2 YNNKEL (reference sequence). The CDR3 is 17 residues long. The junction had 9 bases not matched to a gene; V was cut back by 4 bases and J by 3 bases. The CDR3 here is CASSRLLAGAHTGELFF. The CDR3, as DNA: TGTGCCAGCAGCCGCCTATTAGCGGGGGCCCACACCGGGGAGCTGTTTTTT.

This chain uses TRBV4-3 with TRBJ2-7; D gene uncertain. V was trimmed by 0 bases and J by 0 bases, leaving 9 bases between them. This CDR3 spans 15 amino acids. Germline V gene sequence: CDR1 LGHNA, CDR2 YSLEER. The CDR3 loop reads CASSQERYSSYEQYF. DNA for the CDR3: TGCGCCAGCAGCCAAGAGCGGTACAGCTCCTACGAGCAGTACTTC.

The chain uses TRBV28 and TRBJ1-1, with 8 positions matching TRBD1. Germline V gene sequence: CDR1 MDHEN, CDR2 SYDVKM. The V segment lost 6 bases and the J segment 1 base; nucleotides outside the gene matches: 7. There are 15 residues in the CDR3. The CDR3 DNA reads as TGTGCCAGCAGAACTTTAACAGGGGGGAACACTGAAGCTTTCTTT. Translation gives CASRTLTGGNTEAFF.

This clonotype was seen a handful of times. The chain employs TRBV19 and TRBJ1-1, with D perhaps TRBD1 (5 bases). The CDR3 contains 15 residues. V lost 9 bases and J 1 base, leaving 18 bases between the germline ends. The germline gives CDR1 LNHDA, CDR2 SQIVND (reference sequence). This chain's CDR3 is CASATPGLSNTEAFF. As DNA, the CDR3 is TGTGCCAGCGCAACCCCGGGACTTTCGAACACTGAAGCTTTCTTT.

CDR3 region: CAISVGNYGYTF. The CDR3 DNA follows: TGTGCCATCAGCGTCGGAAACTATGGCTACACCTTC. The rearrangement joins TRBV10-3 to TRBJ1-2; no firm D call. The CDR3 is made up of 12 amino acids. Trimming removed 6 bases at V and 2 bases at J, with 7 bases between. CDR1 ENHRY and CDR2 SYGVKD come from the germline V gene.

The chain has TRBV6-5 and TRBJ2-5; possibly TRBD1 for D (5 bases). CDR3 length equals 16 residues. Looked up from germline, CDR1 is MNHEY and CDR2 is SVGAGI. V gave up 0 bases and J gave up 4 bases, with 15 bases separating them. CDR3 coding DNA: TGTGCCAGCAGTTACTCCGTCAGGGTTGCTGGAGAGACCCAGTACTTC. It codes for CASSYSVRVAGETQYF.

This clonotype was found a few times. This chain connects TRBV7-9 to TRBJ1-4, with TRBD1 matching 7 bases. Looked up from germline, CDR1 is SEHNR and CDR2 is FQNEAQ (reference sequence). This CDR3 spans 13 amino acids. The trim removed 5 bases at V and 11 bases at J, leaving 8 bases unmatched. CDR3 sequence reads: CASSPRGERKLFF. CDR3 bases: TGTGCCAGCAGCCCCAGGGGGGAACGGAAACTGTTTTTT.

This clonotype was picked up a small number of times. The chain couples TRBV27 to TRBJ1-2; D remains ambiguous. With 5 bases removed from V and 3 bases from J, the gap between germline ends came to 10 bases. Germline V gene sequence: CDR1 MNHEY, CDR2 SMNVEV (reference sequence). The CDR3 loop spans 13 amino acids. DNA for the CDR3: TGTGCCAGCAGTGACACGCGCTACTATGGCTACACCTTC. This encodes CASSDTRYYGYTF.

In its sample, this clonotype was seen a few times. V usage is TRBV7-9 and J usage is TRBJ2-4, with TRBD1 matching over 7 bases. CDR1 and CDR2 from the germline V gene are SEHNR and FQNEAQ (reference sequence). The CDR3 is made up of 12 amino acids. V shed 5 bases, J shed 12 bases, and the junction held 7 bases outside the gene matches. CDR3 loop: CASSPWDSSQYF. The CDR3 coding sequence is TGTGCCAGCAGCCCATGGGACAGTTCTCAGTACTTC. Looking up the rest from reference TRBV7-9 and TRBJ2-4 gives the full variable domain: DTGVSQNPRHKITKRGQNVTFRCDPISEHNRLYWYRQTLGQGPEFLTYFQNEAQLEKSRLLSDRFSAERPKGSFSTLEIQRTEQGDSAMYLCASSPWDSSQYFGAGTRLSVL.

The chain has TRBV4-3 and TRBJ2-2; no definite D call. The CDR3 is made up of 14 amino acids. Germline V gene data show CDR1 as LGHNA and CDR2 as YSLEER. Trimming stripped 5 bases from V and 8 bases from J, with 15 bases between. The chain's CDR3 is CASSSDGPRGELFF. DNA for the CDR3: TGCGCCAGCAGCTCGGACGGGCCTCGGGGGGAGCTGTTTTTT.

The genes are TRBV18 and TRBJ1-1; perhaps TRBD1 as D (5 bases). Germline loops: CDR1 KGHSH, CDR2 LQKENI. The V end was cut by 3 bases, the J end by 0 bases, with 11 bases between. This CDR3 is built from 15 residues. CDR3 region: CASSPGLKLNTEAFF. In DNA form, the CDR3 reads TGTGCCAGCTCACCGGGACTGAAGTTGAACACTGAAGCTTTCTTT.

The chain uses TRBV3-1 and TRBJ2-7, with D unclear. Germline V gene sequence: CDR1 LGHDT, CDR2 YNNKEL (reference sequence). This CDR3 has 11 amino acids. Between the trimmed V and J ends, which lost 4 bases and 6 bases, there was a span of 7 bases. Here the CDR3 reads CASSRGREQYF. The CDR3 nucleotides are TGTGCCAGCAGCCGAGGACGCGAGCAGTACTTC.

This clonotype showed up just a few times. The chain uses TRBV10-3 and TRBJ2-3; 9 bases line up with TRBD2. V lost 2 bases, J lost 0 bases, and 18 bases stayed unmatched. The CDR3 is 21 residues long. Germline-derived CDR1 and CDR2 are ENHRY and SYGVKD. In DNA, the CDR3 is TGTGCCATCAGTGAGCCGCCCCCTCTCGAGCGGGGGGCCCGGAGCACAGATACGCAGTATTTT. Its protein product is CAISEPPPLERGARSTDTQYF.

V gene TRBV12-3 or TRBV12-4 combines with J gene TRBJ2-4; perhaps TRBD1 as D (6 bases). CDR3 length: 12 residues. The V end was cut by 7 bases, the J end by 6 bases, with 10 bases between. The CDR3 sequence: CASTARGNIQYF. The CDR3 bases are TGTGCCAGCACGGCCAGGGGAAACATTCAGTACTTC.

This clonotype was seen many times. The chain joins TRBV12-3 or TRBV12-4 to TRBJ1-4, with 7 bases matching TRBD1. V lost 5 bases to trimming and J lost 7 bases; unmatched junction nucleotides: 10. The CDR3 runs to 15 residues. CDR3 residues: CASSPTDREVEKLFF. The DNA of the CDR3 is TGTGCCAGCAGTCCCACTGACAGGGAGGTTGAAAAACTGTTTTTT.

This clonotype has only a few counts. The chain has TRBV2 and TRBJ1-2; TRBD1 is a possible D gene (6 bases). This CDR3 contains 14 residues. Germline V gene data show CDR1 as SNHLY and CDR2 as FYNNEI. V was trimmed by 3 bases and J by 4 bases, leaving 12 bases between them. The chain's CDR3 is CASSDGRGIYGYTF. The CDR3 nucleotides are TGTGCCAGCAGTGACGGCAGGGGTATCTATGGCTACACCTTC.

The genes are TRBV29-1 and TRBJ2-1, with 10 bases that match TRBD2. Germline CDR1 SQVTM, CDR2 ANQGSEA. Trimming cost V 1 base and J 9 bases; bases outside gene matches: 6. CDR3 length equals 14 residues. As DNA, the CDR3 is TGCAGCGTTGAAGGAAGCGGGAGGGGGGGTGAGCAGTTCTTC. The encoded protein is CSVEGSGRGGEQFF.

This clonotype was observed many times. This sequence joins TRBV5-1 and TRBJ2-1, with 14 bases identical to TRBD2. V trimming: 5 bases; J trimming: 8 bases; junction bases outside the gene matches: 9. The CDR3 consists of 16 residues. The V gene's germline CDR1 is SGHRS and CDR2 YFSETQ. The CDR3 spells CASSRQTSGGAYEQFF. The CDR3 nucleotides read TGCGCCAGCAGTCGCCAGACTAGCGGGGGGGCTTATGAGCAGTTCTTC.